A selection of T cell receptor beta chains follows, all from one sample in a study of blood T cell repertoires in COVID-19. Repertoires were generated with immunoSEQ multiplex PCR, while TCRdb's copy carries only in-frame clones and drops some. This sample has about 210,000 clones, with around 82% found just once. The material sequenced was peripheral blood. These receptors came from a woman aged 70-85 years with acute or convalescent COVID-19. CDR3s include the opening cysteine and the closing phenylalanine or tryptophan. The D gene is left open where the match is weak. Rows give clone size only sometimes, using once, few, many, or a class for an expanded clone.

CASTDRSGQPQHF,TGTGCCAGTACAGACAGGTCAGGCCAGCCCCAGCATTTT,.,.,TRBV19,TRBJ1-5
CASSKVENCF,TGTGCCAGCAGCAAAGTCGAGAATTGCTTC,.,.,TRBV21-1,TRBJ2-7
CASSVRTSPRETQYF,TGTGCCAGCAGCGTTCGGACTAGCCCCAGGGAGACCCAGTACTTC,TRBD2,.,TRBV9,TRBJ2-5
CASSQGQTGNQPQHF,TGTGCCAGCAGCCAAGGCCAGACGGGGAATCAGCCCCAGCATTTT,.,.,TRBV3-1/TRBV3-2,TRBJ1-5
CASSYSGQGIQTQYF,TGTGCCAGCAGTTACTCGGGACAGGGGATACAGACCCAGTACTTC,TRBD1,.,TRBV6-2/TRBV6-3,TRBJ2-5
CASSTGQGRTYGYTF,TGCGCCAGCTCCACCGGACAGGGAAGGACCTATGGCTACACCTTC,TRBD1,.,TRBV5-1,TRBJ1-2
CASSPTGTGPDTQYF,TGTGCCAGCAGCCCCACCGGGACAGGGCCAGATACGCAGTATTTT,TRBD1,once,TRBV2,TRBJ2-3
CASRLSGTGNTIYF,TGCGCCAGCAGATTGTCAGGGACTGGAAACACCATATATTTT,.,.,TRBV5-1,TRBJ1-3
CASSQGLQETQYF,TGTGCCAGCAGCCAGGGACTACAAGAGACCCAGTACTTC,TRBD2,.,TRBV14,TRBJ2-5
CASSYRGGLAMNTEAFF,TGTGCCAGCAGTTACCGTGGCGGCCTAGCCATGAACACTGAAGCTTTCTTT,.,once,TRBV6-2/TRBV6-3,TRBJ1-1
CASSLDRDPPKQFF,TGTGCCAGCAGCTTAGACAGAGACCCGCCGAAGCAGTTCTTC,.,.,TRBV7-6,TRBJ2-1
CASSVAIAGGNNEQFF,TGTGCCAGCAGCGTAGCCATAGCGGGGGGTAACAATGAGCAGTTCTTC,TRBD2,.,TRBV9,TRBJ2-1
CASPVYSVTLWGEGLAGELFF,TGTGCCAGCCCCGTGTATTCTGTAACATTGTGGGGAGAAGGTTTGGCCGGGGAGCTGTTTTTT,.,.,TRBV7-6,TRBJ2-2
CASSEGGVGYTF,TGCGCCAGCAGCGAGGGCGGGGTGGGCTACACCTTC,.,few,TRBV5-1,TRBJ1-2
CASSFRTGTFNTEAFF,TGTGCCAGTAGTTTCCGGACAGGGACCTTCAACACTGAAGCTTTCTTT,TRBD1,.,TRBV19,TRBJ1-1
CASSAPQGISGNTIYF,TGTGCCAGCAGCGCCCCGCAGGGGATCTCTGGAAACACCATATATTTT,.,.,TRBV9,TRBJ1-3
CSVRQGATGYTF,TGCAGCGTAAGACAGGGGGCAACTGGCTACACCTTC,TRBD1,.,TRBV29-1,TRBJ1-2
CASSFVGREEQFF,TGTGCCAGCAGTTTTGTTGGGCGTGAGGAGCAGTTCTTC,.,.,TRBV12-3/TRBV12-4,TRBJ2-1
CASNTGNRNEQFF,TGTGCCAGCAATACGGGGAATCGGAATGAGCAGTTCTTC,.,.,TRBV5-6,TRBJ2-1
CASSPGLAADTQYF,TGTGCCAGCAGCCCTGGACTAGCGGCAGATACGCAGTATTTT,TRBD2,.,TRBV7-3,TRBJ2-3
CASSFRGSDSEAFF,TGCGCCAGCAGCTTTAGGGGGTCCGACTCTGAAGCTTTCTTT,.,many,TRBV5-1,TRBJ1-1
CASSLAGEGTSGYTF,TGCGCCAGCAGCTTGGCCGGTGAGGGGACAAGTGGCTACACCTTC,.,few,TRBV5-1,TRBJ1-2
CASRPWGTDRGTEAFF,TGCGCCAGCAGACCGTGGGGAACGGACAGGGGGACTGAAGCTTTCTTT,TRBD1,.,TRBV5-1,TRBJ1-1
CASSLQTGQAYEQYF,TGTGCCAGCAGCCTCCAAACGGGACAGGCCTACGAGCAGTACTTC,TRBD1,.,TRBV7-2,TRBJ2-7
CASSPEGQSYNEQFF,TGTGCCAGCAGCCCCGAAGGACAGTCCTACAATGAGCAGTTCTTC,.,.,TRBV11-2,TRBJ2-1
CASYPAGGPDTQYF,TGTGCCAGCTATCCCGCGGGGGGGCCCGATACGCAGTATTTT,TRBD2,once,TRBV6-5,TRBJ2-3
CASSPTGREQYF,TGTGCCAGCTCGCCGACAGGGCGGGAGCAGTACTTC,TRBD1,.,TRBV18,TRBJ2-7
CASRVGQDNSPLHF,TGTGCCAGCAGGGTGGGACAGGACAATTCACCCCTCCACTTT,TRBD1,.,TRBV6-6,TRBJ1-6
CASSPDRGYNEQFF,TGTGCCAGCAGTCCGGACAGGGGTTACAATGAGCAGTTCTTC,TRBD1,.,TRBV6-5,TRBJ2-1
CASSSGQGVPTGELFF,TGCGCCAGCAGCTCGGGACAGGGGGTCCCAACCGGGGAGCTGTTTTTT,TRBD1,.,TRBV5-1,TRBJ2-2
CASSKGPLWRGGGGETQYF,TGTGCCAGCAGCAAAGGGCCCCTTTGGCGGGGGGGCGGTGGGGAGACCCAGTACTTC,.,.,TRBV21-1,TRBJ2-5
CASKQGANTGELFF,TGTGCCAGCAAGCAGGGGGCTAACACCGGGGAGCTGTTTTTT,TRBD1,.,TRBV2,TRBJ2-2
CASSARTSTDTQYF,TGTGCCAGCAGCGCGAGAACTAGCACAGATACGCAGTATTTT,.,.,TRBV6-5,TRBJ2-3
CASSTYTDTQYF,TGTGCCAGCAGCACCTACACAGATACGCAGTATTTT,.,once,TRBV5-5,TRBJ2-3
CASRNRGGNSGNTIYF,TGTGCCAGTAGAAACCGAGGCGGAAACTCTGGAAACACCATATATTTT,.,few,TRBV19,TRBJ1-3
CATSREQVSSYNEQFF,TGTGCCACCAGCAGAGAGCAGGTTAGCTCCTACAATGAGCAGTTCTTC,.,.,TRBV15,TRBJ2-1
CATSDFRQGDEKLFF,TGTGCCACCAGTGATTTTAGACAGGGCGATGAAAAACTGTTTTTT,TRBD1,.,TRBV24-1,TRBJ1-4
CASSLGQGQETQYF,TGCGCCAGCAGCTTGGGACAGGGCCAAGAGACCCAGTACTTC,TRBD1,.,TRBV5-1,TRBJ2-5
CASSYSYGGAKNIQYF,TGTGCCAGCAGTTACTCCTATGGGGGGGCCAAAAACATTCAGTACTTC,.,.,TRBV6-5,TRBJ2-4
CASSPLLHRDTEAFF,TGTGCCAGCTCACCACTGCTGCATCGGGACACTGAAGCTTTCTTT,.,once,TRBV18,TRBJ1-1
CASSEPWEGYTF,TGTGCCAGCAGTGAACCCTGGGAGGGCTACACCTTC,.,.,TRBV6-1,TRBJ1-2
CASSIGGTDGYTF,TGTGCCAGTAGTATTGGGGGGACAGATGGCTACACCTTC,TRBD1,.,TRBV19,TRBJ1-2
CAISEAGMGGTYNEQFF,TGTGCCATCAGTGAGGCGGGGATGGGAGGGACCTACAATGAGCAGTTCTTC,TRBD2,.,TRBV10-3,TRBJ2-1
CASSLRGVNTEAFF,TGTGCCAGCAGTTTACGAGGAGTGAACACTGAAGCTTTCTTT,.,few,TRBV27,TRBJ1-1
CASPKDRSVIGEQFF,TGTGCCAGCCCCAAGGACAGGTCGGTAATCGGTGAGCAGTTCTTC,TRBD1,.,TRBV28,TRBJ2-1
CASSLGTGSQETQYF,TGTGCCAGCAGCTTGGGTACAGGGTCCCAAGAGACCCAGTACTTC,.,.,TRBV5-8,TRBJ2-5
CAWSVFRQRQETQYF,TGTGCCTGGAGTGTATTTCGACAGAGGCAAGAGACCCAGTACTTC,.,once,TRBV30,TRBJ2-5
CASTGGHGYTF,TGTGCCTCCACAGGGGGCCATGGCTACACCTTC,TRBD1,once,TRBV30,TRBJ1-2
CATTTIRDRGYGYTF,TGTGCCACTACGACCATCCGGGACAGGGGCTATGGCTACACCTTC,TRBD1,.,TRBV19,TRBJ1-2
CASSRVTQISYEQYF,TGTGCCAGCAGCCGGGTGACTCAGATCTCCTACGAGCAGTACTTC,.,.,TRBV6-5,TRBJ2-7
CASSDNHRGQVELFF,TGTGCCAGCAGTGACAATCACAGGGGGCAGGTGGAACTGTTTTTT,TRBD1,.,TRBV6-6,TRBJ1-4
CASSFGDRDTDTQYF,TGTGCCAGCAGCTTTGGGGACAGGGATACAGATACGCAGTATTTT,.,.,TRBV12-1,TRBJ2-3
CASTIDRGPQHF,TGTGCCAGCACTATCGACAGGGGGCCCCAGCATTTT,TRBD1,.,TRBV12-3/TRBV12-4,TRBJ1-5
CASHPPVGAGEQYF,TGTGCCAGCCACCCCCCAGTGGGGGCGGGCGAGCAGTACTTC,.,.,TRBV18,TRBJ2-7
CASRDRDRGVNTEAFF,TGCGCCAGCAGGGACCGGGACAGGGGGGTGAACACTGAAGCTTTCTTT,TRBD1,.,TRBV10-2,TRBJ1-1
CASGAVYGYTF,TGCGCCAGCGGGGCGGTTTATGGCTACACCTTC,.,.,TRBV5-1,TRBJ1-2
CSVEDLVGRGSYNEQFF,TGCAGCGTTGAAGATTTGGTGGGGCGGGGATCCTACAATGAGCAGTTCTTC,.,.,TRBV29-1,TRBJ2-1
CATSRTSPRETQYF,TGTGCCACCAGCCGGACATCCCCAAGGGAGACCCAGTACTTC,.,.,TRBV15,TRBJ2-5
CASSFAPGGEAFF,TGCGCCAGCAGCTTTGCCCCAGGGGGTGAAGCTTTCTTT,TRBD1,once,TRBV5-1,TRBJ1-1